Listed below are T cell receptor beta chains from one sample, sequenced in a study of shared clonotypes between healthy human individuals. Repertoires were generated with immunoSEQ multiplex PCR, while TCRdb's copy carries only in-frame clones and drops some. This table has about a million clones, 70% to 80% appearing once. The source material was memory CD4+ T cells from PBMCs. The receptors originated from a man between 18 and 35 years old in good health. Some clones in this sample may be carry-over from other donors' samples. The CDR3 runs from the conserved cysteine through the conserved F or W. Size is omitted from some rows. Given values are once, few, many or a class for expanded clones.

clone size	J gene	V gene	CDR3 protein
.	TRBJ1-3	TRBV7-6	CASSLATGGNTIYF
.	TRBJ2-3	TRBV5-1	CASSSRASGRTDTQYF
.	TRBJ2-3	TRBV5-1	CASSLTDFTDTQYF
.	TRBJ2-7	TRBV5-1	CASSPRADSQGSYEQYF
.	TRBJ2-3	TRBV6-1	CAGGDRTNTDTQYF
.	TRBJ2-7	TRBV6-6	CASSQLGTGGFEQYF
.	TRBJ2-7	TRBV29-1	CSDDRDSQAYEQYF
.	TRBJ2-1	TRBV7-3	CASSFGTANNEQFF
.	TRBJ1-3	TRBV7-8	CASSAPQGQENTIYF
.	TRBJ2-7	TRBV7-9	CASSFGGHEQYF
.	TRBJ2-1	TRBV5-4	CASSSSQEGRGYNEQFF
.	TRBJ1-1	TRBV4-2	CASSQFLGPGRTEAFF
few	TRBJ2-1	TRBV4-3	CASSQLGTGDYNEQFF
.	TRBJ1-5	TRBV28	CASTWGEGQPQHF
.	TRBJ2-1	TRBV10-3	CAISESLRSSYNEQFF
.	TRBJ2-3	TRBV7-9	CASSSRGTDTQYF
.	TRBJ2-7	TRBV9	CASSVGTALEQYF
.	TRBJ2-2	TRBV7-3	CASSLTLSGFSGELFF
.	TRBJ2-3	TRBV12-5	CASGPLTGLAGDSTDTQYF
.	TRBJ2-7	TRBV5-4	CASSLGREGEQYF
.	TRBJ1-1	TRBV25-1	CASSSRASNTEAFF
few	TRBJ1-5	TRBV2	CASRDWSQPQHF
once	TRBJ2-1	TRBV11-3	CASSRTGTSGSRARDEQFF
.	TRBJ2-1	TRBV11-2	CASGPGLSYNEQFF
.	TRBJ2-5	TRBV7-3	CASSRGQLETQYF
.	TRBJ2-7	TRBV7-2	CASSIASGTRGGEQYF
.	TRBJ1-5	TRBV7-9	CASSLPGEGGSNQPQHF
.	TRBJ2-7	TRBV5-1	CASSPGTSAYEQYF
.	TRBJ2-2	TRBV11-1	CASSFGRARTGELFF
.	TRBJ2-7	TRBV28	CASSLGGWAIDEQYF
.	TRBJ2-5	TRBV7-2	CASSPQDSRQETQYF
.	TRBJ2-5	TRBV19	CASSTGTRQETQYF
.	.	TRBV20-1	CSGFMSYEQYF
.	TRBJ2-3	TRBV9	CASSVGENPSTDTQYF
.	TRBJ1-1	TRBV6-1	CASSVDRPNTEAFF
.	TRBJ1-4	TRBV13	CASRDRDSNEKLFF
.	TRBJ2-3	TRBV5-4	CASSLGSTVSTDTQYF
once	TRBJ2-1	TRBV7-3	CASSAPSGDEQFF
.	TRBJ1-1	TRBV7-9	CASSFVGAGTEAFF
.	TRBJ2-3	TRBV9	CASSVPDGDRGTDTQYF
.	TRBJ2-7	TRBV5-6	CASSLAPGGPYEQYF
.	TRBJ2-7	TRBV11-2	CASSPYSGISYEQYF
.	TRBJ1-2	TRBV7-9	CASSLDGQYNRF
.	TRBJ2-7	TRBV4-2	CASSQEALAESYEQYF
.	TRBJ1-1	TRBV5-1	CASSLVGGNNEAFF
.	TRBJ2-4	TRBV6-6	CASSAPGGTGFIQYF
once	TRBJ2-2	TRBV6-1	CATILAAMNTGELFF
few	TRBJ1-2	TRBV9	CASRNRGNGYTF
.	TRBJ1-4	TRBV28	CASSLMGATNEKLFF
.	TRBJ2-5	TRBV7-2	CASSTRVETQYF
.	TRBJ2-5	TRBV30	CAWRGYQETQYF